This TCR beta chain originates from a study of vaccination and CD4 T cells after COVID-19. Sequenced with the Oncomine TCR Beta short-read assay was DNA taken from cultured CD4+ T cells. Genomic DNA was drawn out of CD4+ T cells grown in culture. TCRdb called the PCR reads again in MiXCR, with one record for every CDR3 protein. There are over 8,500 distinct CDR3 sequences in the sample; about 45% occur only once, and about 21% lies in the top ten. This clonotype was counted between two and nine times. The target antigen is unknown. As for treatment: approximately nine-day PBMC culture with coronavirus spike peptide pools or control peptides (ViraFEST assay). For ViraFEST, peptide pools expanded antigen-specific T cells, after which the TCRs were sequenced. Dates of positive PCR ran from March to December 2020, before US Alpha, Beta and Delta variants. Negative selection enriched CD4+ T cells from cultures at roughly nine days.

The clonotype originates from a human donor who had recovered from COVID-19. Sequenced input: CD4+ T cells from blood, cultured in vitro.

The CDR3 here is CASSLNRGSYGYTF. The CDR3 DNA follows: TGTGCCAGCAGTCTAAATCGGGGCAGCTATGGCTACACCTTC. The chain combines TRBV27 with TRBJ1-2, with D possibly matching TRBD1 (5 bases). This CDR3 comprises 14 residues. The V gene lost 5 bases and the J gene lost 4 bases, with 14 bases spanning the gap. Germline V gives CDR1 MNHEY, CDR2 SMNVEV (reference sequence).